The 20 T cell receptor beta chains below all came from one sample that was sequenced in a study of T cell responses to AZD1222 COVID-19 vaccine. Repertoires were generated with immunoSEQ multiplex PCR, while TCRdb's copy carries only in-frame clones and drops some. The sample contains approximately 130,000 clones, 91% of which appear only once. The input for sequencing was peripheral blood, taken on day 0 of AZD1222 vaccination. The source is an adult in good health.

This clone was detected once. This sequence joins TRBV5-1 and TRBJ1-3, with 7 positions matching TRBD1. Trimming at V came to 2 bases and at J to 0 bases, leaving 2 bases not matched to a gene. The CDR3 contains 15 residues. The germline V gene encodes CDR1 SGHRS and CDR2 YFSETQ. CDR3 residues: CASSFTGDSGNTIYF. The CDR3 bases are TGCGCCAGCAGCTTTACAGGGGACTCTGGAAACACCATATATTTT. Full variable domain (remainder filled in from reference TRBV5-1 and TRBJ1-3): KAGVTQTPRYLIKTRGQQVTLSCSPISGHRSVSWYQQTPGQGLQFLFEYFSETQRNKGNFPGRFSGRQFSNSRSEMNVSTLELGDSALYLCASSFTGDSGNTIYFGEGSWLTVV.

The chain carries TRBV20-1 and TRBJ1-1; D ambiguous. The length of the CDR3 is 11 residues. Germline lookup yields CDR1 DFQATT and CDR2 SNEGSKA (reference sequence). Trimming left V 1 base short and J 6 bases short, with 6 bases between. The CDR3 protein is CSARGAAEAFF. For the CDR3, the DNA is TGCAGTGCTAGAGGGGCGGCTGAAGCTTTCTTT.

The chain couples TRBV12-3 or TRBV12-4 to TRBJ1-2; D remains ambiguous. There are 13 residues in the CDR3. Trimming cost V 1 base and J 8 bases, with 11 bases left between them. CDR3 protein: CASSLDATGGYTF. CDR3 sequence (DNA): TGTGCCAGCAGTTTAGATGCGACCGGAGGCTACACCTTC.

The chain joins TRBV18 to TRBJ1-4; D gene unclear. Trimming removed 1 base from V and 0 bases from J, with 9 bases in between. Germline assignment: CDR1 KGHSH and CDR2 LQKENI. CDR3 size: 16 residues. DNA of the CDR3: TGTGCCAGCTCACCACTCCCCGGGACAACTAATGAAAAACTGTTTTTT. This encodes CASSPLPGTTNEKLFF.

In this sample, this clone turned up many times. The CDR3 sequence is CATSDPGLAGTYNEQFF. CDR3 nucleotide sequence: TGTGCCACCAGTGATCCCGGACTAGCGGGCACTTACAATGAGCAGTTCTTC. V gene TRBV24-1 combines with J gene TRBJ2-1; TRBD2 matches 11 bases. With 3 bases clipped from V and 4 bases from J, the junction kept 7 bases outside the gene matches. The CDR3 is 17 residues long. Germline CDR1 is KGHDR and CDR2 is SFDVKD.

V usage is TRBV14 and J usage is TRBJ2-1, with D possibly called TRBD1 or TRBD2 (5 bases each). The CDR3 has 15 amino acids. V lost 4 bases and J 6 bases, leaving 16 bases between the germline ends. Germline V lookup: CDR1 SGHDN, CDR2 FVKESK. CDR3 loop: CASSPPPGPRNEQFF. Here the CDR3 DNA reads TGTGCCAGCAGCCCTCCCCCGGGACCGCGCAATGAGCAGTTCTTC.

This chain links TRBV5-4 with TRBJ1-1; 10 bases agree with TRBD1. CDR3 length: 16 residues. J lost 0 bases, V lost 0 bases, and 2 bases had no gene match. Germline V gives CDR1 SGHNT, CDR2 YYREEE (reference sequence). The CDR3 loop reads CASSLAGTGVNTEAFF. CDR3 bases: TGTGCCAGCAGCTTGGCCGGGACAGGGGTGAACACTGAAGCTTTCTTT.

CDR3 bases: TGTGCCTGGGCAGGGGGTAGGGTCGCTTCACCCCTCCACTTT. Translating gives CAWAGGRVASPLHF. V usage is TRBV30 and J usage is TRBJ1-6; 7 nucleotides line up with TRBD1. Trimming cost V 5 bases and J 9 bases; bases outside gene matches: 10. In germline, CDR1 is GTSNPN, CDR2 SVGIG (reference sequence). This CDR3 has 14 amino acids.

This clone was observed once. The chain has TRBV27 and TRBJ1-1; perhaps TRBD1 as D (6 bases). The V gene lost 0 bases and the J gene lost 3 bases, with 14 bases spanning the gap. There are 16 residues in the CDR3. CDR1 MNHEY and CDR2 SMNVEV come from the germline V gene (reference sequence). The CDR3 region is CASSLSGAGWDTEAFF. In nucleotides, the CDR3 is TGTGCCAGCAGTTTATCGGGGGCAGGGTGGGACACTGAAGCTTTCTTT.

The V and J genes are TRBV30 and TRBJ2-3; D uncertain. Germline assignment: CDR1 GTSNPN and CDR2 SVGIG (reference sequence). This CDR3 comprises 12 residues. V was shortened by 4 bases and J by 0 bases, with 5 bases between the two germline ends. The CDR3 DNA reads TGTGCCTGGACGGCTAGCACAGATACGCAGTATTTT. The encoded protein is CAWTASTDTQYF.

This clone is a singleton in its sample. V and J are TRBV5-1 and TRBJ2-3, with 9 positions matching TRBD2. V lost 4 bases, J lost 2 bases, and 14 bases stayed unmatched. Germline loops: CDR1 SGHRS, CDR2 YFSETQ. This CDR3 has 18 residues. CDR3 sequence: CASSRTKIAGEYTDTQYF. In DNA form, the CDR3 reads TGCGCCAGCAGCCGTACGAAGATAGCGGGAGAGTACACAGATACGCAGTATTTT.

The V gene is TRBV11-1, the J gene TRBJ2-7; TRBD1 matches 7 bases. The germline gives CDR1 SGHAT, CDR2 FQDESV (reference sequence). V shed 3 bases, J shed 2 bases, and the junction held 1 base outside the gene matches. There are 13 residues in the CDR3. This CDR3 is CASSLGQTYEQYF. DNA of the CDR3: TGTGCCAGCAGCTTGGGACAGACCTACGAGCAGTACTTC.

This chain links TRBV5-4 with TRBJ1-2; D is uncertain. The CDR3 has 11 amino acids. Looked up from germline, CDR1 is SGHNT and CDR2 is YYREEE (reference sequence). V lost 1 base to trimming and J lost 6 bases, with 4 bases between them. The CDR3, as DNA: TGTGCCAGCAGCTTGCAGGATGGCTACACCTTC. It encodes CASSLQDGYTF.

The genes are TRBV27 and TRBJ2-1; 7 nucleotides agree with TRBD1. The V segment lost 6 bases and the J segment 2 bases; nucleotides outside the gene matches: 7. This CDR3 has 15 amino acids. The germline V gene encodes CDR1 MNHEY and CDR2 SMNVEV (reference sequence). Here the CDR3 DNA reads TGTGCCAGCAGCGAAGGGACAGCCCCCTACAATGAGCAGTTCTTC. Amino acids: CASSEGTAPYNEQFF.

The rearrangement uses TRBV23-1 and TRBJ1-2; 7 nucleotides align to TRBD1. TRBV23-1 carries the ORF label, with uncertain function. V lost 7 bases, J lost 4 bases, and 9 bases stayed unmatched. The CDR3 length is 14 residues. CDR3 residues: CASTRRDSTYGYTF. CDR3 DNA: TGCGCCAGCACCCGAAGGGACAGCACCTATGGCTACACCTTC.

The chain is built from TRBV6-5 and TRBJ1-2, with unresolved D. V shed 8 bases and J shed 6 bases, with 13 bases lying between them. Germline lookup yields CDR1 MNHEY and CDR2 SVGAGI. The CDR3 runs to 12 residues. CDR3 region: CASGREIHGYTF. For the CDR3, the DNA is TGTGCCAGCGGTCGGGAAATCCATGGCTACACCTTC.

The V call is TRBV19, the J call TRBJ2-1, with TRBD2 matching 12 bases. The CDR3 contains 15 residues. CDR1 is LNHDA and CDR2 is SQIVND in the germline V gene (reference sequence). V shed 5 bases and J 9 bases; nucleotides not matched to a gene: 8. The CDR3 protein is CASSGRLAGEGEQFF. Here the CDR3 DNA reads TGTGCCAGTAGTGGGCGACTAGCGGGAGAAGGTGAGCAGTTCTTC.

V gene TRBV30 combines with J gene TRBJ1-1; D uncertain. CDR1 GTSNPN and CDR2 SVGIG come from the germline V gene (reference sequence). This CDR3 contains 15 residues. V was pared by 7 bases and J by 6 bases, with 24 bases between. CDR3: CALDGLMWRNAEAFF. The CDR3 DNA sequence: TGTGCCTTGGACGGCCTAATGTGGAGAAACGCTGAAGCTTTCTTT.

This clone was seen once. The chain carries TRBV28 and TRBJ1-1; D may be TRBD1 (5 bases). Looked up from germline, CDR1 is MDHEN and CDR2 is SYDVKM. V was cut by 5 bases and J by 6 bases, with 10 bases left in between. The CDR3 length is 12 residues. The CDR3 spells CASSRQHPEAFF. CDR3 sequence (DNA): TGTGCCAGCAGTCGACAGCACCCTGAAGCTTTCTTT.

V is TRBV6-5 and J is TRBJ1-2; 7 bases agree with TRBD1. This CDR3 comprises 14 residues. Unmatched junction bases numbered 12, after V lost 6 bases and J lost 8 bases. CDR1 and CDR2 (germline): MNHEY, SVGAGI. CDR3 DNA sequence: TGTGCCAGCAGCCTCCGGGACAGACCTCGGGGCTACACCTTC. Translating it yields CASSLRDRPRGYTF.